A selection of T cell receptor beta chains follows, all from one sample in a study of T cell responses to AZD1222 COVID-19 vaccine. The assay was immunoSEQ multiplex PCR, and TCRdb's table has in-frame clones only and misses some. The sample includes some 170,000 clones, approximately 89% of them seen just once. Material: peripheral blood, obtained 28 days after the second AZD1222 dose. All receptors come from an adult who received the AZD1222 COVID-19 vaccine. CDR3s include the opening cysteine and the closing phenylalanine or tryptophan. The D gene is left open where the match is weak. Clone size is stated in some rows and not others, as once, few, many or a class when expanded.

V: TRBV7-6
D: TRBD1
J: TRBJ1-5
size: NA
DNA: TGTGCCAGCAGCCTAGGGGGCGCCGCGAATCCCCAGCATTTT
CDR3: CASSLGGAANPQHF

V: TRBV7-9
D: NA
J: TRBJ2-4
size: NA
DNA: TGTGCCACCAGTTCTCGGGGCAACAACATTCAGTACTTC
CDR3: CATSSRGNNIQYF

V: TRBV9
D: NA
J: TRBJ2-2
size: NA
DNA: TGTGCCAGCAGCCCCCGGGGACCGTCCACCGGGGAGCTGTTTTTT
CDR3: CASSPRGPSTGELFF

V: TRBV5-1
D: NA
J: TRBJ2-2
size: NA
DNA: TGCGCCAGCACACCAGGGTTGCTGACCGGGGAGCTGTTTTTT
CDR3: CASTPGLLTGELFF

V: TRBV6-6
D: NA
J: TRBJ1-5
size: NA
DNA: TGTGCCAGCAGTTACGGGCAGGCTGGAGATCAGCCCCAGCATTTT
CDR3: CASSYGQAGDQPQHF

V: TRBV5-6
D: NA
J: TRBJ1-2
size: NA
DNA: TGTGCCAGCAGCTTGGGTTATAATGGTCATTATGGCTACACCTTC
CDR3: CASSLGYNGHYGYTF

V: TRBV6-2/TRBV6-3
D: NA
J: TRBJ2-7
size: NA
DNA: TGTGCCAGCAGTTACTCGCGGGACTTTGGCCTTGCCTACGAGCAGTACTTC
CDR3: CASSYSRDFGLAYEQYF

V: TRBV5-5
D: TRBD1
J: TRBJ2-7
size: NA
DNA: TGTGCCAGCAGCTTTTTACAGGGGAACTCCTACGAGCAGTACTTC
CDR3: CASSFLQGNSYEQYF

V: TRBV19
D: NA
J: TRBJ1-6
size: NA
DNA: TGTGCCAGTAGTTCACAGGGCAACAATTCACCCCTCCACTTT
CDR3: CASSSQGNNSPLHF

V: TRBV12-3/TRBV12-4
D: NA
J: TRBJ2-4
size: NA
DNA: TGTGCCAGCAGTTTGTCGGACATTCAGTACTTC
CDR3: CASSLSDIQYF

V: TRBV7-6
D: TRBD1
J: TRBJ2-7
size: NA
DNA: TGTGCCAGCAGCTTAGGGGACAGGGCCCTCTACGAGCAGTACTTC
CDR3: CASSLGDRALYEQYF

V: TRBV5-6
D: TRBD1
J: TRBJ2-1
size: NA
DNA: TGTGCCAGCAGCTTACCACAGGGGGCGAAGTTCTTC
CDR3: CASSLPQGAKFF

V: TRBV11-2
D: NA
J: TRBJ1-1
size: once
DNA: TGTGCCAGCAGGCATACCGTTTTAGGCACTGAAGCTTTCTTT
CDR3: CASRHTVLGTEAFF

V: TRBV9
D: TRBD1
J: TRBJ1-3
size: NA
DNA: TGTGCCAGCAGCCGTGGGGCAGGGGGTTACTCTGGAAACACCATATATTTT
CDR3: CASSRGAGGYSGNTIYF

V: TRBV18
D: NA
J: TRBJ2-2
size: NA
DNA: TGTGCCAGCTGGCAGTTTAGCGGTCCGAACACCGGGGAGCTGTTTTTT
CDR3: CASWQFSGPNTGELFF

V: TRBV6-1
D: TRBD1
J: TRBJ1-6
size: once
DNA: TGTGCCAGCAGTGCCGCAGGGGGCAGCTCCTATAATTCACCCCTCCACTTT
CDR3: CASSAAGGSSYNSPLHF

V: TRBV6-2/TRBV6-3
D: NA
J: TRBJ2-5
size: NA
DNA: TGTGCCAGCAGTTACTCTGCCCGGGCCCAAGAGACCCAGTACTTC
CDR3: CASSYSARAQETQYF

V: TRBV18
D: TRBD1
J: TRBJ1-1
size: NA
DNA: TGTGCCAGCTCAGAAGACAGGGACACTGAAGCTTTCTTT
CDR3: CASSEDRDTEAFF

V: TRBV6-1
D: NA
J: TRBJ1-1
size: NA
DNA: TGTGCCAGCAGTGATACAGGCCCGAACACTGAAGCTTTCTTT
CDR3: CASSDTGPNTEAFF

V: TRBV9
D: NA
J: TRBJ1-1
size: NA
DNA: TGTGCCAGCAGCCCCCGCGTGGGGATGAACACTGAAGCTTTCTTT
CDR3: CASSPRVGMNTEAFF

V: TRBV7-9
D: NA
J: TRBJ1-1
size: NA
DNA: TGTGCCAGCAGCTTAGAGGGCATGACGGGAACTGAAGCTTTCTTT
CDR3: CASSLEGMTGTEAFF

V: TRBV6-2/TRBV6-3
D: NA
J: TRBJ1-1
size: NA
DNA: TGTGCCAGCAGTTACTCCGAGAGGTCCGGGGCTTTCTTT
CDR3: CASSYSERSGAFF

V: TRBV10-1
D: TRBD2
J: TRBJ2-1
size: once
DNA: TGCGCCAGCAGTAGCAGCGGGAGTTATAATGAGCAGTTCTTC
CDR3: CASSSSGSYNEQFF

V: TRBV7-2
D: NA
J: TRBJ1-5
size: NA
DNA: TGTGCCAGCAGTCGGGGGCGGGAGAGCAATCAGCCCCAGCATTTT
CDR3: CASSRGRESNQPQHF

V: TRBV19
D: NA
J: TRBJ2-2
size: NA
DNA: TGTGCCAGTAGTATTCGAGCCGGGGAGCTGTTTTTT
CDR3: CASSIRAGELFF

V: TRBV4-1
D: NA
J: TRBJ1-6
size: NA
DNA: TGCGCCAGCAGAGGTTGGGCCTCCTATAATTCACCCCTCCACTTT
CDR3: CASRGWASYNSPLHF

V: TRBV10-1
D: NA
J: TRBJ2-7
size: NA
DNA: TGCGCCAGCAGTGAATCCAGGGGTAACTCCTACGAGCAGTACTTC
CDR3: CASSESRGNSYEQYF

V: TRBV16
D: TRBD2
J: TRBJ2-1
size: NA
DNA: TGTGCCAGCAGCCAACAAACTAGCGGGAGGAATGAGCAGTTCTTC
CDR3: CASSQQTSGRNEQFF

V: TRBV2
D: NA
J: TRBJ1-3
size: NA
DNA: TGTGCCAGCAGTGAGAACGTGTGGGACACCATATATTTT
CDR3: CASSENVWDTIYF

V: TRBV11-2
D: TRBD2
J: TRBJ2-7
size: once
DNA: TGTGCCAGCAGCTCGATTAGCGGGGGGCTCCGGGAGCAGTACTTC
CDR3: CASSSISGGLREQYF

V: TRBV19
D: NA
J: TRBJ2-1
size: NA
DNA: TGTGCCAGTAGTCTCCGGGGCGAGGGCTCCTACAATGAGCAGTTCTTC
CDR3: CASSLRGEGSYNEQFF

V: TRBV5-1
D: NA
J: TRBJ1-1
size: NA
DNA: TGCGCCAGCAGCTTGGGGCGGGACACAGGCACTGAAGCTTTCTTT
CDR3: CASSLGRDTGTEAFF

V: TRBV19
D: TRBD1
J: TRBJ1-2
size: NA
DNA: TGTGCCAGTAGTTCCGAAGGACAGGGGGGATCTGGCTACACCTTC
CDR3: CASSSEGQGGSGYTF

V: TRBV12-3/TRBV12-4
D: NA
J: TRBJ2-1
size: NA
DNA: TGTGCCAGCAGAGAGAGGGGTAATGAGCAGTTCTTC
CDR3: CASRERGNEQFF

V: TRBV6-2/TRBV6-3
D: NA
J: TRBJ1-2
size: NA
DNA: TGTGCCAGCAGTTACGGACGGGGGAAGCACTATGGCTACACCTTC
CDR3: CASSYGRGKHYGYTF

V: TRBV7-9
D: TRBD1
J: TRBJ1-1
size: NA
DNA: TGTGCCAGCAGCCCTGCGGGGCACAGGGGGGCTACTGAAGCTTTCTTT
CDR3: CASSPAGHRGATEAFF

V: TRBV6-1
D: TRBD1
J: TRBJ2-2
size: NA
DNA: TGTGCCAGCAGTGCTAGACAGGGGATGAACACCGGGGAGCTGTTTTTT
CDR3: CASSARQGMNTGELFF

V: TRBV6-5
D: NA
J: TRBJ1-1
size: NA
DNA: TGTGCCAGCAGAACTACGGGTCGGACTGAAGCTTTCTTT
CDR3: CASRTTGRTEAFF

V: TRBV24-1
D: NA
J: TRBJ2-2
size: once
DNA: TGTGCCACCAGTTTCAATCGGGACACCTACACCGGGGAGCTGTTTTTT
CDR3: CATSFNRDTYTGELFF

V: TRBV7-2
D: NA
J: TRBJ2-5
size: NA
DNA: TGTGCCAGCAGCTTAGTAATACAGGCCTTCCAGCCCCAGTACTTC
CDR3: CASSLVIQAFQPQYF

V: TRBV23-1
D: NA
J: TRBJ1-3
size: NA
DNA: TGCGCCAGCAGTCCCTCGAGGGGCAGGGGAGATAGCTCTGGAAACACCATATATTTT
CDR3: CASSPSRGRGDSSGNTIYF

V: TRBV21-1
D: NA
J: TRBJ1-2
size: NA
DNA: TGTGCCAGCGCTCCTCGGGGGGGGGAAAAGCCCTATGGCTACACCTTC
CDR3: CASAPRGGEKPYGYTF

V: TRBV30
D: TRBD1
J: TRBJ2-7
size: NA
DNA: TGTGCCTGGAAGGATGTTTGGGGAGACAGGGTCTCCTACGAGCAGTACTTC
CDR3: CAWKDVWGDRVSYEQYF

V: TRBV6-5
D: NA
J: TRBJ1-3
size: NA
DNA: TGTGCCAGCAGTTACCTAGGGACCGGACTGCGGAACACCATATATTTT
CDR3: CASSYLGTGLRNTIYF

V: TRBV27
D: NA
J: TRBJ1-1
size: once
DNA: TGTGCCAGCAGTCAGGGACCAAGTGAAGCTTTCTTT
CDR3: CASSQGPSEAFF

V: TRBV7-8
D: NA
J: TRBJ1-5
size: NA
DNA: TGTGCCAGCAGCCTGACAGACAATCAGCCCCAGCATTTT
CDR3: CASSLTDNQPQHF

V: TRBV7-2
D: TRBD2
J: TRBJ2-3
size: NA
DNA: TGTGCCAGCAGCTTAGCCTCGACTAGCGGGGGGAGTGATACGCAGTATTTT
CDR3: CASSLASTSGGSDTQYF

V: TRBV7-2
D: NA
J: TRBJ2-6
size: NA
DNA: TGTGCCAGCAGCTCCGGGACGGTGATGGGGGCCAACGTCCTGACTTTC
CDR3: CASSSGTVMGANVLTF

V: TRBV5-4
D: TRBD1
J: TRBJ2-2
size: NA
DNA: TGTGCCAGCAGCCCGGCTTGGGACAGAAACACCGGGGAGCTGTTTTTT
CDR3: CASSPAWDRNTGELFF

V: TRBV15
D: NA
J: TRBJ2-1
size: NA
DNA: TGTGCCACCAGCAGTGAATGGCGGCCGAACAATGAGCAGTTCTTC
CDR3: CATSSEWRPNNEQFF

V: TRBV2
D: NA
J: TRBJ1-4
size: NA
DNA: TGTGCCAGCAGCCTCAGGGGCCAGAATGAAAAACTGTTTTTT
CDR3: CASSLRGQNEKLFF

V: TRBV12-3/TRBV12-4
D: NA
J: TRBJ2-1
size: NA
DNA: TGTGCCAGCAGAAAGCTAGGAAATGAGCAGTTCTTC
CDR3: CASRKLGNEQFF